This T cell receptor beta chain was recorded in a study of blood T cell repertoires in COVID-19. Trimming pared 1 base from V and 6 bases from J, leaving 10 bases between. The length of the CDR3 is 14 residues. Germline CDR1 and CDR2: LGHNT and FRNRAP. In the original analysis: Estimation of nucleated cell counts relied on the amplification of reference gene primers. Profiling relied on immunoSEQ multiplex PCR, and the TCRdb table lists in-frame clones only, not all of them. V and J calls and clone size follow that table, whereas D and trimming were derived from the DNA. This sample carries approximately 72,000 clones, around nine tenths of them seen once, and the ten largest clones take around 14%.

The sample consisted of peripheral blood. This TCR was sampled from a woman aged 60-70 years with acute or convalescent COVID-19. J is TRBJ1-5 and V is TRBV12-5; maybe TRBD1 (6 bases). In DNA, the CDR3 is TGTGCTAGTGGTTTGGGCAGGGGCGGTCAGCCCCAGCATTTT. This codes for CASGLGRGGQPQHF. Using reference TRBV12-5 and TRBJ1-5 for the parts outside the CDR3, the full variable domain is DARVTQTPRHKVTEMGQEVTMRCQPILGHNTVFWYRQTMMQGLELLAYFRNRAPLDDSGMPKDRFSAEMPDATLATLKIQPSEPRDSAVYFCASGLGRGGQPQHFGDGTRLSIL.